This is a list of T cell receptor beta chains from one sample in a study of T-cell reconstitution after alpha-beta-depleted transplantation in children. MiXCR, run by TCRdb on the PCR reads, gives a single entry per CDR3 protein. The sample includes under 250,000 distinct CDR3 sequences, roughly 7% of them seen just once. The sequenced sample was PBMCs, obtained before TCRalphabeta/CD19-depleted stem cell transplant. Receptor source: a boy younger than 10 with acute lymphoblastic leukemia, due to receive a stem cell transplant. Both conserved end residues are part of each CDR3. D genes are given only for firm matches. Rows give clone size only sometimes, using once, few, many, or a class for an expanded clone.

V: TRBV28
length: 18
J: TRBJ2-6
D: TRBD1
size: few
CDR3: CASSQPGTGVTGANVLTF
DNA: TGTGCCAGCAGTCAACCCGGGACAGGGGTTACTGGGGCCAACGTCCTGACTTTC

V: TRBV10-3
length: 17
J: TRBJ2-1
D: -
size: many
CDR3: CAISETQGGSSYNEQFF
DNA: TGTGCCATCAGTGAAACTCAGGGTGGGAGCTCCTACAATGAGCAGTTCTTC

V: TRBV28
length: 16
J: TRBJ1-1
D: -
size: -
CDR3: CASSLNDMILNTEAFF
DNA: TGTGCCAGCAGTTTAAATGATATGATCTTAAACACTGAAGCTTTCTTT

V: TRBV20-1
length: 13
J: TRBJ1-2
D: -
size: -
CDR3: CSAPPVANYGYTF
DNA: TGCAGTGCCCCTCCCGTTGCTAACTATGGCTACACCTTC

V: TRBV7-2
length: 12
J: TRBJ2-1
D: -
size: many
CDR3: CASSPRVGEQFF
DNA: TGTGCCAGCAGCCCCAGGGTTGGCGAGCAGTTCTTC

V: TRBV25-1
length: 13
J: TRBJ1-2
D: -
size: -
CDR3: CASRDDTNYGYTF
DNA: TGTGCCAGCAGGGACGACACTAACTATGGCTACACCTTC

V: TRBV6-2/TRBV6-3
length: 11
J: TRBJ2-7
D: -
size: many
CDR3: CASSYEGEQYF
DNA: TGTGCCAGCAGTTACGAGGGCGAGCAGTACTTC

V: TRBV12-3/TRBV12-4
length: 15
J: TRBJ2-1
D: TRBD1
size: many
CDR3: CASSLGQGAWNEQFF
DNA: TGTGCCAGCAGTTTGGGCCAGGGGGCTTGGAATGAGCAGTTCTTC

V: TRBV6-5
length: 13
J: TRBJ2-1
D: TRBD2
size: few
CDR3: CASSYGTKRGQFF
DNA: TGTGCCAGCAGTTACGGGACCAAGCGGGGGCAGTTCTTC

V: TRBV12-3/TRBV12-4
length: 16
J: TRBJ2-1
D: -
size: many
CDR3: CASSSGTSSSYNEQFF
DNA: TGTGCCAGCAGTTCCGGGACGTCGAGCTCCTACAATGAGCAGTTCTTC

V: TRBV4-1
length: 15
J: TRBJ1-3
D: -
size: many
CDR3: CASSQDLGSGNTIYF
DNA: TGCGCCAGCAGCCAAGATTTGGGCTCTGGAAACACCATATATTTT

V: TRBV28
length: 15
J: TRBJ1-5
D: -
size: many
CDR3: CASSLEGEGVQPQHF
DNA: TGTGCCAGCAGTTTAGAAGGAGAAGGGGTTCAGCCCCAGCATTTT

V: TRBV20-1
length: 15
J: TRBJ1-5
D: -
size: many
CDR3: CSARERQYSNQPQHF
DNA: TGCAGTGCTAGAGAGCGCCAGTATAGCAATCAGCCCCAGCATTTT

V: TRBV20-1
length: 12
J: TRBJ1-3
D: -
size: many
CDR3: CSARSRQGTIYF
DNA: TGCAGTGCTAGGAGCCGCCAGGGCACCATATATTTT

V: TRBV6-2/TRBV6-3
length: 13
J: TRBJ2-7
D: TRBD2
size: -
CDR3: CASRTSSGYEQYF
DNA: TGTGCCAGCAGGACGTCTAGCGGCTACGAGCAGTACTTC

V: TRBV6-4
length: 18
J: TRBJ1-1
D: TRBD1
size: many
CDR3: CASSGVKRTGETNTEAFF
DNA: TGTGCCAGCAGTGGGGTTAAGCGGACAGGGGAGACGAACACTGAAGCTTTCTTT

V: TRBV12-3/TRBV12-4
length: 12
J: TRBJ2-7
D: -
size: many
CDR3: CASSLLNHEQYF
DNA: TGTGCCAGCAGTTTACTCAACCACGAGCAGTACTTC

V: TRBV28
length: 15
J: TRBJ1-1
D: -
size: many
CDR3: CASSWVQGHNTEAFF
DNA: TGTGCCAGCAGTTGGGTCCAGGGTCACAACACTGAAGCTTTCTTT

V: TRBV5-1
length: 14
J: TRBJ2-7
D: TRBD1
size: many
CDR3: CASRGQGTSYEQYF
DNA: TGCGCCAGCAGAGGACAGGGGACGTCCTACGAGCAGTACTTC

V: TRBV7-2
length: 15
J: TRBJ1-5
D: -
size: many
CDR3: CASSLEGYSNQPQHF
DNA: TGTGCCAGCAGCTTAGAGGGGTATAGCAATCAGCCCCAGCATTTT

V: TRBV5-1
length: 14
J: TRBJ2-7
D: -
size: many
CDR3: CASSLEGTAYEQYF
DNA: TGCGCCAGCAGCTTGGAAGGAACGGCCTACGAGCAGTACTTC

V: TRBV11-2
length: 18
J: TRBJ2-1
D: TRBD2
size: many
CDR3: CASSPQGLAGGLSNEQFF
DNA: TGTGCCAGCAGCCCCCAGGGACTAGCGGGGGGTCTATCCAATGAGCAGTTCTTC

V: TRBV15
length: 16
J: TRBJ2-1
D: -
size: -
CDR3: CATSPTGTPTKDEQFF
DNA: TGTGCCACCAGCCCAACGGGGACACCTACAAAAGATGAGCAGTTCTTC

V: TRBV27
length: 14
J: TRBJ2-7
D: -
size: -
CDR3: CASTRDSWDNEQYF
DNA: TGTGCCAGCACCCGGGACTCCTGGGACAACGAGCAGTACTTC

V: TRBV12-3/TRBV12-4
length: 12
J: TRBJ2-7
D: -
size: -
CDR3: CASSREPYEQYF
DNA: TGTGCCAGCAGCAGGGAGCCCTACGAGCAGTACTTC

V: TRBV12-3/TRBV12-4
length: 12
J: TRBJ2-7
D: -
size: many
CDR3: CASSLSAHEQYF
DNA: TGTGCCAGCAGTTTGTCTGCCCACGAGCAGTACTTC

V: TRBV12-3/TRBV12-4
length: 13
J: TRBJ2-7
D: -
size: many
CDR3: CASSTPGRFEQYF
DNA: TGTGCCAGCAGCACACCAGGGAGGTTCGAGCAGTACTTC